The rows below give T cell receptor beta chains drawn from one sample of a study of regulatory T cells in long-lasting Graves disease. TCRdb reprocessed the multiplex PCR reads with MiXCR, giving one entry per CDR3 protein. This sample has over 300,000 distinct CDR3 sequences, with about 18% found just once. The specimen comprised peripheral blood mononuclear cells (PBMCs), sampled when the disease was refractory, from a patient treated with antithyroid drugs. These receptors originate from a female donor with Graves disease. Both conserved end residues are part of each CDR3. Fields, in order: V gene, clone size, J gene, D gene, CDR3 protein, CDR3 DNA. The D gene is left open where the match is weak. The size entry is marked missing in some rows and otherwise reads once, few, many or a size class.

V: TRBV7-2; size: few; J: TRBJ2-1; D: -; CDR3: CASSLAKGSVINEQFF; DNA: TGTGCCAGCAGCCTGGCCAAGGGCTCTGTTATCAATGAGCAGTTCTTC
V: TRBV12-3/TRBV12-4; size: few; J: TRBJ2-7; D: TRBD2; CDR3: CASNKAGSGHMSSYEQYF; DNA: TGTGCCAGCAATAAAGCGGGATCAGGACATATGAGCTCCTACGAGCAGTACTTC
V: TRBV10-1; size: few; J: TRBJ2-3; D: -; CDR3: CASSPSGLPRDTQYF; DNA: TGCGCCAGCAGCCCTTCAGGACTGCCTCGGGATACGCAGTATTTT
V: TRBV4-1; size: -; J: TRBJ1-1; D: -; CDR3: CASSQDQTGNTEAFF; DNA: TGCGCCAGCAGCCAAGACCAAACAGGGAACACTGAAGCTTTCTTT
V: TRBV2; size: few; J: TRBJ1-1; D: TRBD1; CDR3: CASSTGTGEAFF; DNA: TGTGCCAGCAGCACCGGGACAGGGGAAGCTTTCTTT
V: TRBV28; size: many; J: TRBJ1-5; D: -; CDR3: CASSSGTNQPQHF; DNA: TGTGCCAGCAGTAGCGGGACGAATCAGCCCCAGCATTTT
V: TRBV12-3/TRBV12-4; size: many; J: TRBJ2-7; D: TRBD2; CDR3: CASSNSGGPYEQYF; DNA: TGTGCCAGCTCAAACAGCGGGGGGCCCTACGAGCAGTACTTC
V: TRBV2; size: -; J: TRBJ2-7; D: -; CDR3: CVSSRSLEQYF; DNA: TGTGTCAGCTCACGGTCTCTCGAGCAGTACTTC
V: TRBV12-5; size: -; J: TRBJ1-1; D: TRBD1; CDR3: CASGLQTGFTEAFF; DNA: TGTGCTAGTGGTTTGCAGACAGGGTTCACTGAAGCTTTCTTT
V: TRBV11-2; size: -; J: TRBJ2-1; D: TRBD2; CDR3: CASSPSKGLAGHNEQFF; DNA: TGTGCCAGCAGCCCCAGCAAGGGACTAGCGGGGCACAATGAGCAGTTCTTC
V: TRBV9; size: many; J: TRBJ2-7; D: -; CDR3: CASSVIGVSVLDEQYF; DNA: TGTGCCAGCAGCGTAATAGGGGTGTCGGTCCTAGACGAGCAGTACTTC
V: TRBV12-3/TRBV12-4; size: many; J: TRBJ1-1; D: TRBD1; CDR3: CASSQQTGRTEAFF; DNA: TGTGCCAGCAGTCAACAGACAGGGCGAACTGAAGCTTTCTTT
V: TRBV27; size: once; J: TRBJ2-2; D: -; CDR3: CASSNPQGGTGELFF; DNA: TGTGCCAGCAGTAACCCGCAGGGGGGGACCGGGGAGCTGTTTTTT
V: TRBV7-9; size: -; J: TRBJ2-7; D: TRBD1; CDR3: CASSPQGSEQYF; DNA: TGTGCCAGCAGCCCACAGGGGAGCGAGCAGTACTTC
V: TRBV20-1; size: many; J: TRBJ2-1; D: -; CDR3: CSASRLPSSYNEQFF; DNA: TGCAGTGCTAGTCGGCTTCCTAGCTCCTACAATGAGCAGTTCTTC
V: TRBV28; size: -; J: TRBJ1-5; D: -; CDR3: CASSFWYRGNQPQHF; DNA: TGTGCCAGCAGTTTTTGGTACAGGGGCAATCAGCCCCAGCATTTT
V: TRBV30; size: few; J: TRBJ2-2; D: -; CDR3: CAWSVWGAGELFF; DNA: TGTGCCTGGAGTGTTTGGGGAGCCGGGGAGCTGTTTTTT
V: TRBV28; size: -; J: TRBJ2-3; D: -; CDR3: CASSPRTEYTDTQYF; DNA: TGTGCCAGCAGTCCCCGTACAGAGTACACAGATACGCAGTATTTT
V: TRBV11-2; size: -; J: TRBJ2-3; D: -; CDR3: CASSRLLAADTQYF; DNA: TGTGCCAGCAGCAGACTACTTGCGGCGGATACGCAGTATTTT
V: TRBV19; size: once; J: TRBJ2-7; D: -; CDR3: CASSISGRTIYEQYF; DNA: TGTGCCAGTAGTATTTCCGGCAGGACAATCTACGAGCAGTACTTC
V: TRBV20-1; size: -; J: TRBJ1-2; D: TRBD1; CDR3: CSAGDRGNGYTF; DNA: TGCAGTGCCGGGGACAGGGGGAATGGCTACACCTTC
V: TRBV30; size: many; J: TRBJ1-1; D: TRBD1; CDR3: CAWRTGVMNTEAFF; DNA: TGTGCCTGGCGGACAGGGGTAATGAACACTGAAGCTTTCTTT
V: TRBV7-9; size: many; J: TRBJ1-5; D: -; CDR3: CASSRDYQPQHF; DNA: TGTGCCAGCAGCAGAGACTATCAGCCCCAGCATTTT
V: TRBV7-2; size: many; J: TRBJ2-2; D: TRBD1; CDR3: CASSFETGGLFF; DNA: TGTGCCAGCAGCTTCGAGACAGGGGGCCTGTTTTTT
V: TRBV6-1; size: many; J: TRBJ2-7; D: TRBD1; CDR3: CASRAKTGGSYEQYF; DNA: TGTGCCAGCAGGGCGAAGACAGGGGGCTCCTACGAGCAGTACTTC
V: TRBV28; size: many; J: TRBJ1-5; D: TRBD1; CDR3: CASSKLSGTGLNQPQHF; DNA: TGTGCCAGCAGTAAACTTTCCGGGACAGGGCTCAATCAGCCCCAGCATTTT
V: TRBV12-3/TRBV12-4; size: many; J: TRBJ2-2; D: -; CDR3: CASSFTPQHSFAGELFF; DNA: TGTGCCAGCAGTTTTACCCCCCAACACAGTTTCGCCGGGGAGCTGTTTTTT
V: TRBV4-1; size: -; J: TRBJ2-5; D: -; CDR3: CASSQHPRTVGETQYF; DNA: TGCGCCAGCAGCCAACACCCTAGGACGGTGGGAGAGACCCAGTACTTC
V: TRBV3-1; size: -; J: TRBJ2-4; D: -; CDR3: CASSQTGSTLKNIQYF; DNA: TGTGCCAGCAGCCAAACCGGGAGCACGTTGAAAAACATTCAGTACTTC
V: TRBV28; size: many; J: TRBJ2-6; D: TRBD1; CDR3: CASSSTGVVSGANVLTF; DNA: TGTGCCAGCAGTTCGACAGGGGTAGTATCTGGGGCCAACGTCCTGACTTTC
V: TRBV12-3/TRBV12-4; size: -; J: TRBJ1-6; D: TRBD1; CDR3: CASTTGGNSPLHF; DNA: TGTGCCAGCACAACAGGGGGCAATTCACCCCTCCACTTT
V: TRBV6-5; size: many; J: TRBJ1-4; D: -; CDR3: CASSYVRGLNEKLFF; DNA: TGTGCCAGCAGTTACGTGAGGGGATTAAATGAAAAACTGTTTTTT
V: TRBV6-1; size: many; J: TRBJ2-7; D: -; CDR3: CASSPDASFYEQYF; DNA: TGTGCCAGCAGCCCGGACGCCAGTTTTTACGAGCAGTACTTC
V: TRBV2; size: many; J: TRBJ2-2; D: TRBD1; CDR3: CASSVIGTGIAGELFF; DNA: TGTGCCAGCAGTGTAATCGGGACAGGGATAGCCGGGGAGCTGTTTTTT
V: TRBV7-8; size: many; J: TRBJ2-7; D: -; CDR3: CASSLADYVHEQYF; DNA: TGTGCCAGCAGCTTAGCGGACTACGTACACGAGCAGTACTTC
V: TRBV11-2; size: many; J: TRBJ2-7; D: TRBD1; CDR3: CASSLVDRGRYEQYF; DNA: TGTGCCAGCAGCTTAGTGGACAGGGGGAGGTACGAGCAGTACTTC
V: TRBV29-1; size: few; J: TRBJ2-5; D: TRBD2; CDR3: CSVDVLAVFQETQYF; DNA: TGCAGCGTCGATGTACTAGCGGTATTCCAAGAGACCCAGTACTTC